This TCR beta chain is from a study of cytomegalovirus exposure and HLA in healthy donors. PCR involved 60 Vbeta and 13 Jbeta primers. Measured with immunoSEQ multiplex PCR; TCRdb has only the in-frame clones, and not every one. The sample includes some 180,000 clones, 70% to 85% seen only once; the top ten take more than 0.95%. Remarks on this clone: The antigen is undetermined.

The CDR3 is 14 amino acids. V was clipped by 4 bases and J by 3 bases; unmatched bases: 4. CDR1 MGHDK and CDR2 SYGVNS come from the germline V gene. Study-wide results and caveats: There were some V segments, including TRBV6-2 and TRBV6-3, excluded as indistinguishable.

The chain carries TRBV25-1 and TRBJ1-1, with 8 bases matching TRBD1. What was sequenced was PBMCs. This clonotype originated in a girl aged 2-15 years in good health and CMV-seropositive. The CDR3 DNA reads as TGTGCCAGCAGTGGGCAACAGGGGGACACTGAAGCTTTCTTT. Protein: CASSGQQGDTEAFF.